The present TCR beta chain was sequenced within a study of metastatic and nonmetastatic thyroid tumors. About the research overall: Across peripheral blood and tumor or nodule tissue samples taken from malignant and benign thyroid patients, the repertoires were compared with one another.

With MiXCR, TCRdb called clones anew from the PCR reads. Of 26,000 or so clones listed, approximately 15% are singletons. This clone was observed at least ten times. What it binds is unknown. Study conclusions and caveats: Compared with benign nodules, malignant thyroid tumors were reported to have significantly higher TCR beta diversity in both blood and tumor.

Thyroid surgery was preceded by no treatment in any patient. Sequences were obtained from blood. The receptor was isolated from a male donor with papillary thyroid cancer or a benign thyroid nodule (not recorded which). Some clones in this sample may be carry-over from other donors' samples.

The CDR3 sequence: CASSSPAWRGASWQYF. DNA of the CDR3: TGTGCCAGCAGTTCCCCCGCCTGGCGGGGGGCCAGCTGGCAGTATTTT. The V and J genes are TRBV27 and TRBJ2-3, with 8 nucleotides matching TRBD2. The CDR3 is 16 amino acids. Germline lookup yields CDR1 MNHEY and CDR2 SMNVEV (reference sequence). Trimming cost V 4 bases and J 11 bases; bases outside gene matches: 17.